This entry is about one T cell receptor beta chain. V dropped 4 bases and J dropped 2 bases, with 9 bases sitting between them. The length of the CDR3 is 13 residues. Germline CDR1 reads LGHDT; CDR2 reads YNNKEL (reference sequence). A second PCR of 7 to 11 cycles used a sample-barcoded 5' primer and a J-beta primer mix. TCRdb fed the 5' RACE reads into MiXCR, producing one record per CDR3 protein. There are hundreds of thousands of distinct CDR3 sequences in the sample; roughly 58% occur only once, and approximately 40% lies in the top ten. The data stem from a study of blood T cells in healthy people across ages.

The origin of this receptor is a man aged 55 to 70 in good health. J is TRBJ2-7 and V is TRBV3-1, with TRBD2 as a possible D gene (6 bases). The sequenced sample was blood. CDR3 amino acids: CASSRGVPYEQYF. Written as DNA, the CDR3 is TGTGCCAGCAGCCGGGGGGTCCCCTACGAGCAGTACTTC.